This TCR beta chain was recorded in a study of beta chain features in type 1 diabetes. General study points: In comparison with healthy donors, patients had naive, central memory and Treg TCRB repertoires that appeared more similar. Across all four CD4+ subsets, people with type 1 diabetes showed modestly shorter TCRB CDR3s.

Worth noting for this clone: The antigen remains undetermined.

Expressed TCRB transcripts were sequenced, since all the RNA that had been isolated was reverse transcribed. Sequenced naive, central memory and regulatory T cell samples produced an average of approximately 3.8 million reads. Using immunoSEQ multiplex PCR, the repertoire was profiled, and TCRdb retains in-frame clones only, with some absent. The sample includes about 240,000 clones, roughly 13% of them seen just once. V was shortened by 8 bases and J by 7 bases, with 18 bases between the two germline ends. Looked up from germline, CDR1 is LNHDA and CDR2 is SQIVND (reference sequence). CDR3 size: 13 residues.

The sequencing sample was made of naive CD4+ T cells from blood. This chain links TRBV19 with TRBJ2-7, with unresolved D. This clonotype was sampled from a man aged 25 to 40 with type 1 diabetes. The chain's CDR3 is CASFDDSYGEQYF. The CDR3 DNA reads TGTGCCAGTTTTGATGACTCGTATGGAGAGCAGTACTTC.